This T cell receptor beta chain was sequenced during a study of radiotherapy plus CTLA-4 blockade in lung cancer. Study summary: About a sixth of enrolled patients responded objectively, and more than 25% had disease control.

The CDR3 covers 18 residues. Study-level results: TCR clones of tumor origin grew in blood after radiotherapy plus ipilimumab.

Clones were read by immunoSEQ multiplex PCR, and TCRdb kept only the in-frame ones, dropping some. The sample includes tens of thousands of clones, 70% to 90% of them seen just once. In the case of this clone: The target antigen is unknown.

The sample here was peripheral blood, taken from a patient treated with radiotherapy plus ipilimumab. This chain links TRBV1 with TRBJ2-3; TRBD2 reflects the table's D call only, with no check against the DNA. TRBV1 is an annotated pseudogene. This TCR was sampled from a human donor with non-small cell lung cancer who had a partial response to radiotherapy plus ipilimumab. The CDR3 reads CTTSRGTSGRRGTDTQYF. The CDR3 nucleotides read TGCACCACCTCACGGGGGACTAGCGGGAGGCGGGGCACAGATACGCAGTATTTT.